Sequencing of this T cell receptor beta chain was carried out in a study of T-cell memory formation after mild COVID-19. Study-wide results and caveats: The finding that pre-infection memory included some responding clones suggested that cross-reactive memory joined.

V was trimmed by 5 bases and J by 2 bases, leaving 14 bases between them. Germline loops: CDR1 KGHDR, CDR2 SFDVKD. This CDR3 contains 15 residues. In the case of this clonotype: What it recognizes is unknown.

TCRdb ran MiXCR on the 5' RACE reads and lists one entry per CDR3 protein. The sample carries more than 400,000 distinct CDR3 sequences, 18% recorded once. The chain combines TRBV24-1 with TRBJ1-1, with a tentative D call TRBD1 (5 bases). The sequence derives from an adult woman who had mild COVID-19 (a few samples of this study predate the infection). Cell type and time point are not known. Material for sequencing was PBMCs or a T cell subset sorted from them (not recorded which). The CDR3 coding sequence is TGTGCCACCAGTGGGCCCGGGGGAGATAACACTGAAGCTTTCTTT. It encodes CATSGPGGDNTEAFF.